Included here is one T cell receptor beta chain sequence, with context. Germline-derived CDR1 and CDR2 are SGHRS and YFSETQ. Trimming pared 6 bases from V and 1 base from J, leaving 19 bases between. This CDR3 region has 16 residues. This sample is drawn from a study of blood T cells in healthy people across ages. In each sample, at least 7 million PBMCs were isolated. Primers used in a second PCR of roughly 6 to 12 cycles were a sample-barcoded 5' primer and a J-beta primer mix. TCRdb re-called the 5' RACE reads with MiXCR, one entry per CDR3 protein. The profile shows roughly 800,000 distinct CDR3 sequences, 58% of them singletons.

The chain employs TRBV5-1 and TRBJ1-1, with D uncertain. Sequencing input: blood. This TCR was sampled from a man aged 30 to 45 in good health. The CDR3 DNA sequence: TGCGCCAGCACCCTCCAACCCCTAGGAGAGAACACTGAAGCTTTCTTT. Residues: CASTLQPLGENTEAFF.